The clone carrying this TCR beta chain has a handful of counts. Antigen: not known. The data originate from a study of shared clonotypes between healthy human individuals. About the study: Per donor, three plates held CD4 naive cells, three held CD4 memory, two held CD8 naive and one held CD8 memory. Notes on the study in general: Donor scarcity curtailed the genetic and exposure-history diversity represented herein.

The CDR3 consists of 16 residues. The ends lost 4 bases at V and 10 bases at J; junction bases unmatched: 16. Germline CDR1 is SGHRS and CDR2 is YFSETQ. The protocol was immunoSEQ multiplex PCR, while the TCRdb copy is restricted to in-frame clones and leaves out a portion. The sample records hundreds of thousands of clones, about 78% being singletons. Sequenced input: memory CD4+ T cells sorted from blood. Indicated subset: CD45RA-negative fraction. This TCR came from a woman aged 30 to 39 in good health. J is TRBJ2-1 and V is TRBV5-1; TRBD1 matches at 8 bases. CDR3 in amino acids: CASSGGGQGTGREQFF. Here the CDR3 DNA reads TGCGCCAGCAGCGGGGGAGGACAGGGAACTGGGCGCGAGCAGTTCTTC.